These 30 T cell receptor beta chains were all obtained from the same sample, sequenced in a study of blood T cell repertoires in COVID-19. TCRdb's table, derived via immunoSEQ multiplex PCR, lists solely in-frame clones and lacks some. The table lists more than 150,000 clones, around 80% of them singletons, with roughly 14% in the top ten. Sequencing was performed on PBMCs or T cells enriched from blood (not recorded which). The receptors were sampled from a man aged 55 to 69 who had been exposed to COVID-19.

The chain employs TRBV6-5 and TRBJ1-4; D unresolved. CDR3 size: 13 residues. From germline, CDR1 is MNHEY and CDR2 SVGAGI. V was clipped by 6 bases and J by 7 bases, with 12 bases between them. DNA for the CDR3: TGTGCCAGCAGCCCAGTTGGAGGTGAAAAACTGTTTTTT. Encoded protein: CASSPVGGEKLFF.

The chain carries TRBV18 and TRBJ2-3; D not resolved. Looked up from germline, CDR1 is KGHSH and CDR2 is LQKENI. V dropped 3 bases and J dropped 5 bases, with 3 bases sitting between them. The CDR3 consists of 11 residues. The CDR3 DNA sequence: TGTGCCAGCTCACCTAAAGATACGCAGTATTTT. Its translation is CASSPKDTQYF.

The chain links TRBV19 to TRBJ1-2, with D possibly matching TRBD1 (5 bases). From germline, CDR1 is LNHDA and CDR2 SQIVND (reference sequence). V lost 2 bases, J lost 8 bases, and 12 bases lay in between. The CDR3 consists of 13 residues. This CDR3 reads CASSIQGAGGYTF. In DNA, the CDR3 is TGTGCCAGTAGTATACAAGGGGCCGGCGGCTACACCTTC.

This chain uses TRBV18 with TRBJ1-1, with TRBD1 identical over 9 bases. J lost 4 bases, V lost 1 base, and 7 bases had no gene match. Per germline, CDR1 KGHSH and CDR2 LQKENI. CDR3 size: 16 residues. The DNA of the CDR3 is TGTGCCAGCTCACCACTAGGGACAGGGTCCGTCACTGAAGCTTTCTTT. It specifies CASSPLGTGSVTEAFF.

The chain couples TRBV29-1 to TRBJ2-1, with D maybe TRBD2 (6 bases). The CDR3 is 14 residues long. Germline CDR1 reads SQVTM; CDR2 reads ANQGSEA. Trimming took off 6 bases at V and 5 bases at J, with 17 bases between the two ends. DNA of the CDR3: TGCAGCGTGGAGTTGCTAGCGAGGGACAATGAGCAGTTCTTC. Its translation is CSVELLARDNEQFF.

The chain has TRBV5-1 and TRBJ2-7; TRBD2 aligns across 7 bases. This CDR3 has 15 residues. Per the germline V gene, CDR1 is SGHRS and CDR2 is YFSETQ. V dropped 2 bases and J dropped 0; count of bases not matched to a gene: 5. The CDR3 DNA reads TGCGCCAGCAGCTTCAGAGGGAGGGACTCCTACGAGCAGTACTTC. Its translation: CASSFRGRDSYEQYF.

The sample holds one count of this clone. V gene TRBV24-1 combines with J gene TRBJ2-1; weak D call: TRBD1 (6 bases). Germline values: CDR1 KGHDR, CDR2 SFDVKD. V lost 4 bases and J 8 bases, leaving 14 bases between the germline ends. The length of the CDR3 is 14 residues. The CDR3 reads CATSDPGHTHEQFF. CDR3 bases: TGTGCCACCAGTGACCCGGGACACACCCATGAGCAGTTCTTC.

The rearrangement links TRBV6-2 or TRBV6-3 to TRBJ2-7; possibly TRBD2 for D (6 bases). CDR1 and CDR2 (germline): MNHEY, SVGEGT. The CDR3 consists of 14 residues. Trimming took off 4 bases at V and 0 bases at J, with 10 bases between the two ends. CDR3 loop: CASSLGGLSYEQYF. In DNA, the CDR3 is TGTGCCAGCAGTTTGGGGGGTCTCTCCTACGAGCAGTACTTC.

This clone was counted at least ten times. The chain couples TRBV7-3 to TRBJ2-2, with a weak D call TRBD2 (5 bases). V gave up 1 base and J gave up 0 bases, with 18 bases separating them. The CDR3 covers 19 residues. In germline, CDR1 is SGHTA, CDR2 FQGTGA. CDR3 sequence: CASSLRVVAFSANTGELFF. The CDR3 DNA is TGTGCCAGCAGCTTAAGAGTGGTAGCTTTTAGCGCGAACACCGGGGAGCTGTTTTTT.

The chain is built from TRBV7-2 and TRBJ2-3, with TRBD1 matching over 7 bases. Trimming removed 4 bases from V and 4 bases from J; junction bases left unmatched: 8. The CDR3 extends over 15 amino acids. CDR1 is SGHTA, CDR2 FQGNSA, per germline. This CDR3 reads CASSSRQGSPDTQYF. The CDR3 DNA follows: TGTGCCAGCAGCTCCAGACAGGGTAGTCCAGATACGCAGTATTTT.

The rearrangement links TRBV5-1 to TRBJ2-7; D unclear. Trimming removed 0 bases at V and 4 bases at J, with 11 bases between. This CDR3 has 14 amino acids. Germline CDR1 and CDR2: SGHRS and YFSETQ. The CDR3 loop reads CASSLASQAYEQYF. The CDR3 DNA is TGCGCCAGCAGCTTGGCCTCTCAGGCTTACGAGCAGTACTTC. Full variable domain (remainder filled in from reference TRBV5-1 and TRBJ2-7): KAGVTQTPRYLIKTRGQQVTLSCSPISGHRSVSWYQQTPGQGLQFLFEYFSETQRNKGNFPGRFSGRQFSNSRSEMNVSTLELGDSALYLCASSLASQAYEQYFGPGTRLTVT.

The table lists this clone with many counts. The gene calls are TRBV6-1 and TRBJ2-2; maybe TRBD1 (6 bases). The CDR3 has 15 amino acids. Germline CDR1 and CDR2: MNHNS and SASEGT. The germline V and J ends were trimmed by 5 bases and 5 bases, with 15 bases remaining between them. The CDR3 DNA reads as TGTGCCAGCAGTTTCCGGGACACCTTAACCGGGGAGCTGTTTTTT. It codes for CASSFRDTLTGELFF.

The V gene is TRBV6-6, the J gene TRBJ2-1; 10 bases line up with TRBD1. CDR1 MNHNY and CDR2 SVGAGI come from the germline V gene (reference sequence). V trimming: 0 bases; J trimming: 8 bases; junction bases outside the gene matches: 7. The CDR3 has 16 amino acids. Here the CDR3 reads CASSYSLGQGPHEQFF. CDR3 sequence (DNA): TGTGCCAGCAGTTACTCGTTGGGACAGGGGCCCCATGAGCAGTTCTTC.

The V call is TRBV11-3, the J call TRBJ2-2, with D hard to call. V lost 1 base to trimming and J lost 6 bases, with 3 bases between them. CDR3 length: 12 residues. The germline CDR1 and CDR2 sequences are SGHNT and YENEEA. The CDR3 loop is CASSLAAGELFF. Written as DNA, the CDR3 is TGTGCCAGCAGCTTAGCCGCCGGGGAGCTGTTTTTT. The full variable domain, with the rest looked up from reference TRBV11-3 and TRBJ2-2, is EAGVVQSPRYKIIEKKQPVAFWCNPISGHNTLYWYLQNLGQGPELLIRYENEEAVDDSQLPKDRFSAERLKGVDSTLKIQPAELGDSAVYLCASSLAAGELFFGEGSRLTVL.

The CDR3 reads CASSFRQGIQETQYF. DNA of the CDR3: TGTGCCAGCAGCTTCCGACAGGGAATCCAAGAGACCCAGTACTTC. V gene TRBV7-9 combines with J gene TRBJ2-5; 7 nucleotides line up with TRBD1. The CDR3 is 15 residues long. Germline CDR1 and CDR2: SEHNR and FQNEAQ (reference sequence). J gave up 1 base and V 3 bases, and 5 bases lay outside the gene matches.

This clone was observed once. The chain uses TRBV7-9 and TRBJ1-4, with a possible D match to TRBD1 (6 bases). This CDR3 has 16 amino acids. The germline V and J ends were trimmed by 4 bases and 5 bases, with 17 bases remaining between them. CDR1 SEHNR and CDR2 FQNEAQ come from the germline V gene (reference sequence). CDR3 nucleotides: TGTGCCAGCAGCTCCGCCCAGGGGCGGTCAAATGAAAAACTGTTTTTT. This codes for CASSSAQGRSNEKLFF.

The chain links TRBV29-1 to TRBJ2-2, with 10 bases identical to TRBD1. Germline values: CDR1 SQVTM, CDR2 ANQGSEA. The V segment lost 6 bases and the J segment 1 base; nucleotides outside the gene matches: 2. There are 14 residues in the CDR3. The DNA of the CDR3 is TGCAGCGTCCGGGACAGGGGGAACACCGGGGAGCTGTTTTTT. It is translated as CSVRDRGNTGELFF.

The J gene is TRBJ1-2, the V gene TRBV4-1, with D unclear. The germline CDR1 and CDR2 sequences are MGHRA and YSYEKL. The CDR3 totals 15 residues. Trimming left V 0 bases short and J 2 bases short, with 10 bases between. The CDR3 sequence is CASSQERGSNYGYTF. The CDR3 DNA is TGCGCCAGCAGCCAAGAACGGGGTTCCAACTATGGCTACACCTTC.

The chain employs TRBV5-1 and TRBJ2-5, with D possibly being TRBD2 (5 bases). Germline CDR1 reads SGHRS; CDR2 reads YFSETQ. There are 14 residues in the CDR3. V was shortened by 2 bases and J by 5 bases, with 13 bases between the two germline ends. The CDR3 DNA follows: TGCGCCAGCAGCTTATTAGGTACGGGGGAGACCCAGTACTTC. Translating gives CASSLLGTGETQYF.

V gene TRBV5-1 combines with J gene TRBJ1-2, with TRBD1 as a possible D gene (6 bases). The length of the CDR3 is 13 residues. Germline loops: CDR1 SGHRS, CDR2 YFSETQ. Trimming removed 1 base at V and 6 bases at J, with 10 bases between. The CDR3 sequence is CASSLRQVDGYTF. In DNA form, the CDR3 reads TGCGCCAGCAGCTTGAGACAGGTTGATGGCTACACCTTC. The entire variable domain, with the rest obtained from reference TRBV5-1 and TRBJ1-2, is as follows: KAGVTQTPRYLIKTRGQQVTLSCSPISGHRSVSWYQQTPGQGLQFLFEYFSETQRNKGNFPGRFSGRQFSNSRSEMNVSTLELGDSALYLCASSLRQVDGYTFGSGTRLTVV.

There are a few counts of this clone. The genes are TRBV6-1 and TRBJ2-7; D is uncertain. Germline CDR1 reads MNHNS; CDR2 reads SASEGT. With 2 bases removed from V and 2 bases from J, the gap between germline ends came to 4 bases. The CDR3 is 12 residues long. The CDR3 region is CASSEQTYEQYF. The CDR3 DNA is TGTGCCAGCAGTGAACAGACCTACGAGCAGTACTTC.

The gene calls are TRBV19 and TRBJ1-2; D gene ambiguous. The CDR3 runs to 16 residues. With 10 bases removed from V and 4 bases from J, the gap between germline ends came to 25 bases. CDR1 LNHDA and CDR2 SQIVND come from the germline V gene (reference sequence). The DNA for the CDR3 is TGTGCCACCAGCCCCCGGAGGCCAACTCACCGCTATGGCTACACCTTC. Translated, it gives CATSPRRPTHRYGYTF.

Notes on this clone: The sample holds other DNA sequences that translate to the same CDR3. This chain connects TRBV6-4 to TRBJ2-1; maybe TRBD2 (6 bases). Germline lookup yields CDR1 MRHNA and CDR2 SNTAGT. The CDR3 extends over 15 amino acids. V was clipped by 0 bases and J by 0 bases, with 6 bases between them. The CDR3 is CASSDSSGSYNEQFF. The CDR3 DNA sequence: TGTGCCAGCAGTGACTCTAGCGGCTCCTACAATGAGCAGTTCTTC.

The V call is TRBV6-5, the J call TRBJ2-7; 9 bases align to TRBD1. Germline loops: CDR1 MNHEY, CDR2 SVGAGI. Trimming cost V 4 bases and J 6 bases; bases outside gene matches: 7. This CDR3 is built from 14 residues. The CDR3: CASSSDRGRREQYF. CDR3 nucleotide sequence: TGTGCCAGCAGTTCAGACAGGGGGAGGCGCGAGCAGTACTTC.

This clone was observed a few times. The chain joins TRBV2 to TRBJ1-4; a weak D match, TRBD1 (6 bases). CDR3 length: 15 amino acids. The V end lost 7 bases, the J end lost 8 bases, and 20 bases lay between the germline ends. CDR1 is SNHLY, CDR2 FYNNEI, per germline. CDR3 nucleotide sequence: TGTGCCAGCACCGAGGAAGGGGGTGCGGGCGAAAAACTGTTTTTT. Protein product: CASTEEGGAGEKLFF. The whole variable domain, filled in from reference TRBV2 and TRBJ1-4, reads EPEVTQTPSHQVTQMGQEVILRCVPISNHLYFYWYRQILGQKVEFLVSFYNNEISEKSEIFDDQFSVERPDGSNFTLKIRSTKLEDSAMYFCASTEEGGAGEKLFFGSGTQLSVL.

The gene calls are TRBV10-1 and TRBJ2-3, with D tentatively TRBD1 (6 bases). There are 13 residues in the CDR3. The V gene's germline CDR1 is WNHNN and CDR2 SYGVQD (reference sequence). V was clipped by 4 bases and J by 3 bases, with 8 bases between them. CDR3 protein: CASSGTVTDTQYF. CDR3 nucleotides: TGCGCCAGCAGTGGGACAGTGACAGATACGCAGTATTTT.

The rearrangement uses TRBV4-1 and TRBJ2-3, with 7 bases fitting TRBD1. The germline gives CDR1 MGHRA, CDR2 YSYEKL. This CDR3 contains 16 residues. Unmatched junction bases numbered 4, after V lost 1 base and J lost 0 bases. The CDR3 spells CASSQGTGLSTDTQYF. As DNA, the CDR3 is TGCGCCAGCAGCCAAGGGACAGGCCTCAGCACAGATACGCAGTATTTT.

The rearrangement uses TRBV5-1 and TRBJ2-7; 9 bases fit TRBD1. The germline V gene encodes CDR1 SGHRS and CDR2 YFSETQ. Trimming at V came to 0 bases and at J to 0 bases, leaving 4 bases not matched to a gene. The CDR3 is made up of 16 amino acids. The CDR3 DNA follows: TGCGCCAGCAGCTTGGCCCCGGGACAGGGCTCCTACGAGCAGTACTTC. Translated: CASSLAPGQGSYEQYF.

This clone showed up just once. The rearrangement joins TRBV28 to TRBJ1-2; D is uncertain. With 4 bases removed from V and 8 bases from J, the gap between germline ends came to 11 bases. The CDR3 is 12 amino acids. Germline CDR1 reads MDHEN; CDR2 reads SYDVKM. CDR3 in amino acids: CASSSLPIGYTF. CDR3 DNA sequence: TGTGCCAGCAGTTCCCTACCGATCGGCTACACCTTC.

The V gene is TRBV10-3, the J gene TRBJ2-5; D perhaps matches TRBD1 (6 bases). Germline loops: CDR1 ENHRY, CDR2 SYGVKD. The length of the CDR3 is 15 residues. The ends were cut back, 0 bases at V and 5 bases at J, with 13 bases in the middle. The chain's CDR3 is CAISESGTFAETQYF. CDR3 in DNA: TGTGCCATCAGTGAGTCGGGGACATTTGCGGAGACCCAGTACTTC.